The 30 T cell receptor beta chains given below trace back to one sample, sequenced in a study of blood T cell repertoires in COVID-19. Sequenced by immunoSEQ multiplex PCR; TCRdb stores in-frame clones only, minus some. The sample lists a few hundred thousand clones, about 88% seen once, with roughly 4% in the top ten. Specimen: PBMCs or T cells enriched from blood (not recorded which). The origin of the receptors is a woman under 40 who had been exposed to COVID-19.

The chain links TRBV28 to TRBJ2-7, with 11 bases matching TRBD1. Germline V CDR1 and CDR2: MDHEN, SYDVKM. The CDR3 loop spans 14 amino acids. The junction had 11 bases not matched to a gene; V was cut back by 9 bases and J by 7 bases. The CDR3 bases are TGTGCCAGTGGACAGGGGGCATCTAAGGGTGAGCAGTACTTC. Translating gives CASGQGASKGEQYF.

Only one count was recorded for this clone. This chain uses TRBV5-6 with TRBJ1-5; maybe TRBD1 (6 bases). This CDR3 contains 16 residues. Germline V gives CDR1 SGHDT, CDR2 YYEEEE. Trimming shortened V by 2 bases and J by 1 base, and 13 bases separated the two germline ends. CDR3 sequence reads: CASSFSGVMSNQPQHF. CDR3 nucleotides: TGTGCCAGCAGCTTCTCAGGGGTCATGAGCAATCAGCCCCAGCATTTT.

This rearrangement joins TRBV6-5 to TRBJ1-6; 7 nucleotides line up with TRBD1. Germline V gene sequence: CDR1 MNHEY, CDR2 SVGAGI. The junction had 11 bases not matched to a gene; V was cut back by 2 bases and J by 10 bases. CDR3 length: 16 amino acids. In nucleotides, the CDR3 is TGTGCCAGCAGTTACATCCCGGGACAGAATAGGTCACCCCTCCACTTT. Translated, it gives CASSYIPGQNRSPLHF.

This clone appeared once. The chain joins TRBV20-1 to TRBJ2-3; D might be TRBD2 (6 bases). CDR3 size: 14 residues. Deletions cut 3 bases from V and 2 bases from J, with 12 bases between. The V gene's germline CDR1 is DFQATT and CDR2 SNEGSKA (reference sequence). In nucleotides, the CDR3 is TGCAGTGCTAGTGGCGGGATCACCACAGATACGCAGTATTTT. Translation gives CSASGGITTDTQYF.

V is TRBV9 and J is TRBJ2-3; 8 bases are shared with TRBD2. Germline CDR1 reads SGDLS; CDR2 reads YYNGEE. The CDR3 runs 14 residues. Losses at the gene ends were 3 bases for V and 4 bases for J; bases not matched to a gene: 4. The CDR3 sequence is CASSAPRGADTQYF. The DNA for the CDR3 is TGTGCCAGCAGCGCCCCGCGGGGGGCAGATACGCAGTATTTT.

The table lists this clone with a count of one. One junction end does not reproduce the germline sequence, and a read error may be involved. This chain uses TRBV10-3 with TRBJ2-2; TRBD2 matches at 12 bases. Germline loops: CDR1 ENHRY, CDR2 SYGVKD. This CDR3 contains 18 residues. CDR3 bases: TGTGCCCTCAGTGCTTCAGGACTAGCGGGGACAAACACCGGGGAGCTGTTTTTT. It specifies CALSASGLAGTNTGELFF.

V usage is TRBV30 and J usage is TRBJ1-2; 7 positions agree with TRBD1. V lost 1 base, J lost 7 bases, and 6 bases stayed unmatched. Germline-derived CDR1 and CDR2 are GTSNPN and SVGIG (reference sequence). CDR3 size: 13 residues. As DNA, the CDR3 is TGTGCCTGGAGTGGGTTTGACAGGGTTGGCTACACCTTC. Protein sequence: CAWSGFDRVGYTF.

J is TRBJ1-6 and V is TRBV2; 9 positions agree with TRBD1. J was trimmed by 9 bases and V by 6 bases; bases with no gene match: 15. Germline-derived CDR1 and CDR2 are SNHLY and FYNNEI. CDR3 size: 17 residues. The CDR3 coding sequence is TGTGCCAGCAGGGGTTCACAGGGGGCTCTAGGGGCTTCACCCCTCCACTTT. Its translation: CASRGSQGALGASPLHF.

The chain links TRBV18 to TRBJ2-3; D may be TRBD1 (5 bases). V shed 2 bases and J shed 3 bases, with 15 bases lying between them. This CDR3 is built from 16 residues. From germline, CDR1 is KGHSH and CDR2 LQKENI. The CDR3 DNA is TGTGCCAGCTCACCAATCACTGCCTCAGGGACAGATACGCAGTATTTT. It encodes CASSPITASGTDTQYF.

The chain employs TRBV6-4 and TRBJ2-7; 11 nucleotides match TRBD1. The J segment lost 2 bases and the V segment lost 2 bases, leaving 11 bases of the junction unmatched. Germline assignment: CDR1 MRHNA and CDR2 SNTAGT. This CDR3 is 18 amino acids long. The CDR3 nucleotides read TGTGCCAGCAGTGACCCCGGGACAGGGGGAGTACGGGCCTACGAGCAGTACTTC. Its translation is CASSDPGTGGVRAYEQYF.

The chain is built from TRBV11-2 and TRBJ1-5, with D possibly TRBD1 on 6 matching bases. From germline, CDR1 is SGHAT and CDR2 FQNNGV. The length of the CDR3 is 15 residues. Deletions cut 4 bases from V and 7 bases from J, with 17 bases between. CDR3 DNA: TGTGCCAGCAGCTCCCGCCCAGGGGCGGGCCAGCCCCAGCATTTT. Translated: CASSSRPGAGQPQHF. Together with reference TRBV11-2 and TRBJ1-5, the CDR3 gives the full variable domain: EAGVAQSPRYKIIEKRQSVAFWCNPISGHATLYWYQQILGQGPKLLIQFQNNGVVDDSQLPKDRFSAERLKGVDSTLKIQPAKLEDSAVYLCASSSRPGAGQPQHFGDGTRLSIL.

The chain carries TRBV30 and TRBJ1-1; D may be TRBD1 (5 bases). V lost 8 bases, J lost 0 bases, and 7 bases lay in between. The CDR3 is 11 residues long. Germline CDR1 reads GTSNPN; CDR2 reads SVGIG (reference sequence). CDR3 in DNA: TGTGCCGCAGGGCTGAACACTGAAGCTTTCTTT. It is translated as CAAGLNTEAFF.

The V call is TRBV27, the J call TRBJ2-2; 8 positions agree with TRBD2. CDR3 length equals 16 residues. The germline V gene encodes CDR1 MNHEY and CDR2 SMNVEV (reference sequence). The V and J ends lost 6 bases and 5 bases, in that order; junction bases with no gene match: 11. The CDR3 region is CASSTSGTSSTGELFF. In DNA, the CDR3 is TGTGCCAGCAGCACATCCGGGACTAGTAGTACCGGGGAGCTGTTTTTT.

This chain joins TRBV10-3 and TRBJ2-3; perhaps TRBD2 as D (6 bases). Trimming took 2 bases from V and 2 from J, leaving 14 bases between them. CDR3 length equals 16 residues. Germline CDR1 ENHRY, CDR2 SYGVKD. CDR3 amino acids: CAISEGTDHFTDTQYF. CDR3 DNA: TGTGCCATCAGTGAGGGGACTGACCACTTCACAGATACGCAGTATTTT.

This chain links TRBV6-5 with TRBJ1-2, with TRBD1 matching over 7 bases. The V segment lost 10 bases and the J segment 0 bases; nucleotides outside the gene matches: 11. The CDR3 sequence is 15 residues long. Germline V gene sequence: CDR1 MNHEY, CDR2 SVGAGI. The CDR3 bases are TGTGCCACAAAGACAGGGTCCCTCGCTAACTATGGCTACACCTTC. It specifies CATKTGSLANYGYTF.

CDR3 loop: CASSFRDSHSFKEKLFF. CDR3 nucleotides: TGTGCCAGCAGTTTCCGGGACAGTCATTCTTTTAAGGAAAAACTGTTTTTT. The rearrangement links TRBV27 to TRBJ1-4; 7 nucleotides agree with TRBD1. The V gene end was trimmed by 3 bases and the J gene end by 8 bases; junction bases not matched to a gene: 15. Germline loops: CDR1 MNHEY, CDR2 SMNVEV (reference sequence). The CDR3 spans 17 residues.

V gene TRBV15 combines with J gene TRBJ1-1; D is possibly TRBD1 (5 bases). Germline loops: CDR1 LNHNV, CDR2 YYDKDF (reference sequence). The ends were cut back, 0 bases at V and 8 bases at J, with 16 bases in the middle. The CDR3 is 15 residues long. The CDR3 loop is CATSRDQGATSEAFF. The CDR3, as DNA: TGTGCCACCAGCAGAGATCAAGGGGCAACGTCGGAAGCTTTCTTT.

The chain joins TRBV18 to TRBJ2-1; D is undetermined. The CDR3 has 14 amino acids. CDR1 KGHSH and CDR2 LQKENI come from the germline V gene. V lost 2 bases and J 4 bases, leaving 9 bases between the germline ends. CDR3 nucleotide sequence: TGTGCCAGCTCACCAAGCCAGACTTACAATGAGCAGTTCTTC. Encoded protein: CASSPSQTYNEQFF.

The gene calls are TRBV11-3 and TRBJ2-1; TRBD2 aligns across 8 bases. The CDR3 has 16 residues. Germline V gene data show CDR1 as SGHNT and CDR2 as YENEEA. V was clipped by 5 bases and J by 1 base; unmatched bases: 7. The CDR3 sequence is CASSRLRGESYNEQFF. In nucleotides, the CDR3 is TGTGCCAGCAGCCGCCTGCGGGGGGAGTCCTACAATGAGCAGTTCTTC.

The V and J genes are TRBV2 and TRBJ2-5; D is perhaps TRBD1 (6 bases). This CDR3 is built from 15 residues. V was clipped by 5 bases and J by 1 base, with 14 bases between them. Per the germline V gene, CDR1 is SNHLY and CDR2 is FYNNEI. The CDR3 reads CASSRTEIPQETQYF. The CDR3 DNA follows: TGTGCCAGCAGTCGGACAGAGATCCCCCAAGAGACCCAGTACTTC.

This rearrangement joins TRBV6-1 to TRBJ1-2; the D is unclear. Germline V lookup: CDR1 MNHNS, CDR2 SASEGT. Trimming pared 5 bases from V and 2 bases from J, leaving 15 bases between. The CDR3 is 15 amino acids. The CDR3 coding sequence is TGTGCCAGCAGTCGCCCCGACGGCGGGAACTATGGCTACACCTTC. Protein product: CASSRPDGGNYGYTF.

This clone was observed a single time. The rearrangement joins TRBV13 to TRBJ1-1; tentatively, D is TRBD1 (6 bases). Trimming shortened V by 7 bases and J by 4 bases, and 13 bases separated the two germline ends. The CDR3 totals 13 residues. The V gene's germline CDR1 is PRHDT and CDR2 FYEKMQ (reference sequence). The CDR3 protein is CASTGVGATEAFF. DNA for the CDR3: TGTGCCAGCACTGGGGTGGGGGCCACTGAAGCTTTCTTT. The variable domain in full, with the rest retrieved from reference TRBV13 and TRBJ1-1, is AAGVIQSPRHLIKEKRETATLKCYPIPRHDTVYWYQQGPGQDPQFLISFYEKMQSDKGSIPDRFSAQQFSDYHSELNMSSLELGDSALYFCASTGVGATEAFFGQGTRLTVV.

The CDR3 reads CASSVGTDTYEQYF. CDR3 coding DNA: TGTGCCAGCAGTGTGGGGACAGATACTTACGAGCAGTACTTC. This chain links TRBV6-6 with TRBJ2-7; 7 positions match TRBD1. The CDR3 length is 14 residues. V was pared by 5 bases and J by 4 bases, with 8 bases of the junction left unmatched. Germline CDR1 and CDR2: MNHNY and SVGAGI (reference sequence).

CDR3 bases: TGTGCCAGTAGGATACTAGCGGGGGAGTCCTACGAGCAGTACTTC. Translation gives CASRILAGESYEQYF. The chain uses TRBV19 and TRBJ2-7; 11 bases fit TRBD2. This CDR3 region has 15 residues. J lost 1 base, V lost 6 bases, and 5 bases had no gene match. Germline loops: CDR1 LNHDA, CDR2 SQIVND (reference sequence).

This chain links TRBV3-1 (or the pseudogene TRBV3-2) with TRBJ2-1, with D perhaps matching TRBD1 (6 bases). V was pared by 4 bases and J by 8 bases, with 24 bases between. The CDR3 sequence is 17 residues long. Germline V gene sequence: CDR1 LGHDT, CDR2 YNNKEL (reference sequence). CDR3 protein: CASSLPRGRQVDDEQFF. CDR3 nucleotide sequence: TGTGCCAGCAGCCTACCACGGGGACGACAGGTTGACGATGAGCAGTTCTTC.

The CDR3 bases are TGTGCTAGTGGACTGGGACAGGGCTCTGGAAACACCATATATTTT. Translated: CASGLGQGSGNTIYF. The chain has TRBV12-5 and TRBJ1-3, with 9 bases aligning to TRBD1. The V gene's germline CDR1 is LGHNT and CDR2 FRNRAP. V shed 6 bases and J 0 bases; nucleotides not matched to a gene: 3. The CDR3 consists of 15 residues.

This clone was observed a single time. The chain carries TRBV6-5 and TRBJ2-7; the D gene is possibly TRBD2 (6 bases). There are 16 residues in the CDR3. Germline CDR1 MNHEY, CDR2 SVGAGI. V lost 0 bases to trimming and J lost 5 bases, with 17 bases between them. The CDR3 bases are TGTGCCAGCAGTTACTCCCCTCCGGGAGTTTTGAACGAGCAGTACTTC. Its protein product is CASSYSPPGVLNEQYF.

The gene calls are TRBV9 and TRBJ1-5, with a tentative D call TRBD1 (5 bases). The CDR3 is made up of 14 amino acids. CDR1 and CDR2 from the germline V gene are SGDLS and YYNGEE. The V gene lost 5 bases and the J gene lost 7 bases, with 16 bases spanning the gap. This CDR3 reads CASSSGGIGQPQHF. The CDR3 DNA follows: TGTGCCAGCAGTAGCGGGGGGATAGGACAGCCCCAGCATTTT.

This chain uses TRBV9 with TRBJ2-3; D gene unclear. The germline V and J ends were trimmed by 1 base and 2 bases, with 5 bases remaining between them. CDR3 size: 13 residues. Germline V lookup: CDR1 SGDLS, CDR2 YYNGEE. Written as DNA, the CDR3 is TGTGCCAGCAGCGTAACAGCCACAGATACGCAGTATTTT. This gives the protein CASSVTATDTQYF.

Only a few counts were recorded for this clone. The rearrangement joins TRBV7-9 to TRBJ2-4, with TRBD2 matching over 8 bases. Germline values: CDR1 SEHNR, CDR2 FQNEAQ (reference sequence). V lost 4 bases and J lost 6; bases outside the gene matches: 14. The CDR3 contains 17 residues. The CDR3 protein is CASSSSPAGVFGNIQYF. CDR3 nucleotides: TGTGCCAGCAGCTCTTCCCCAGCGGGGGTGTTCGGAAACATTCAGTACTTC.